This TCR beta chain came from a study of post-analysis software for immune sequencing data. As for the study in general: Several disease courses (relapsing-remitting, secondary progressive and progressive-relapsing) of multiple sclerosis were included. General study results and limits: Samples sharing a preparation batch grouped tightly together when assessed by F measure. Compared with controls, patients showed significantly lower normalized Chao1 diversity.

Turning to this clonotype: Its antigen is still unknown.

Included in the TCR beta cDNA libraries were unique molecular identifiers. Input amounts of 1 to 10 million T cells were used. These gave around 500,000 cDNA molecules, so each molecule approximated one T cell. TCRdb ran MiXCR on the PCR reads and lists one entry per CDR3 protein. The repertoire consists of 700,000 to 900,000 distinct CDR3 sequences, with about 43% occurring once and the leading ten covering 4.9%. The TCR comes from a girl between 5 and 17 years old with multiple sclerosis. Sequences were obtained from blood.

This CDR3 is CASREGTSGRYNEQFF. CDR3 sequence (DNA): TGTGCCAGCAGGGAGGGGACTAGCGGGAGGTACAATGAGCAGTTCTTC. The rearrangement uses TRBV13 and TRBJ2-1, with 15 positions matching TRBD2. The CDR3 covers 16 residues. V dropped 6 bases and J dropped 4; count of bases not matched to a gene: 4. From germline, CDR1 is PRHDT and CDR2 FYEKMQ (reference sequence).